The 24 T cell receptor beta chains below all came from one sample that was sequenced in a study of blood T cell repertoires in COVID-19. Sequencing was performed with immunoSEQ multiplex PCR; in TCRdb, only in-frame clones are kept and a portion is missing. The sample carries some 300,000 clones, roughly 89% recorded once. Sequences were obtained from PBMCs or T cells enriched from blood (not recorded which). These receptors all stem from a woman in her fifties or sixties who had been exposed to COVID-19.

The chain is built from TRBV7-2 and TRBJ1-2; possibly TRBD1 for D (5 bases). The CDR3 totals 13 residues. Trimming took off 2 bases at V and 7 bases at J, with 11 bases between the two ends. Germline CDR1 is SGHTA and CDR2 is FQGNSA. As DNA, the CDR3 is TGTGCCAGCAGCTTACAGGGAAAGGGTGGCTACACCTTC. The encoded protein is CASSLQGKGGYTF.

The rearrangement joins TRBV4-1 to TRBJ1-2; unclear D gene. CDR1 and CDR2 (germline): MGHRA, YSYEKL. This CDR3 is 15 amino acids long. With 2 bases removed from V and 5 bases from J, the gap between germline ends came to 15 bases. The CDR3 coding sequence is TGCGCCAGCAGCCAAACCGGGGTTGCGTCTTATGGCTACACCTTC. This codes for CASSQTGVASYGYTF.

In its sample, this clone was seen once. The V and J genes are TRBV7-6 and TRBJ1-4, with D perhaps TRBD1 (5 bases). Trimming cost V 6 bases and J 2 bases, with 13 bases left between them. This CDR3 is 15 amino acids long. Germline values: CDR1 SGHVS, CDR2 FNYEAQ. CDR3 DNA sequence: TGTGCCAGCAGGCCAGCGGGGGGGACTAATGAAAAACTGTTTTTT. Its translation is CASRPAGGTNEKLFF.

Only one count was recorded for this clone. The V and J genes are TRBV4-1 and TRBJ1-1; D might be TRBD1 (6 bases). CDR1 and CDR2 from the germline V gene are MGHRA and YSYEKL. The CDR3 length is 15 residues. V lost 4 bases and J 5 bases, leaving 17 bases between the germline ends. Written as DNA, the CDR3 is TGCGCCAGCAGCCTAGACTTTAACAGGGCTACTGAAGCTTTCTTT. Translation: CASSLDFNRATEAFF.

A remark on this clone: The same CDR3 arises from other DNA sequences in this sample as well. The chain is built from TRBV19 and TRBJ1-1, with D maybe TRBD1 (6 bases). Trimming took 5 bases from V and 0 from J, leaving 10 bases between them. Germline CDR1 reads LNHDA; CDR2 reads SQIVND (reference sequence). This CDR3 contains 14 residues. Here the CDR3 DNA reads TGTGCCAGTAGTCCCAGACAGGTGAACACTGAAGCTTTCTTT. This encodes CASSPRQVNTEAFF.

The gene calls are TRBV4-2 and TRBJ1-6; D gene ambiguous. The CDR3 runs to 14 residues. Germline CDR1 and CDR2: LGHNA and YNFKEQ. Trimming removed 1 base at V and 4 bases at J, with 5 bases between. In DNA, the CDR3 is TGTGCCAGCAGCCAAGTACAGTATAATTCACCCCTCCACTTT. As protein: CASSQVQYNSPLHF.

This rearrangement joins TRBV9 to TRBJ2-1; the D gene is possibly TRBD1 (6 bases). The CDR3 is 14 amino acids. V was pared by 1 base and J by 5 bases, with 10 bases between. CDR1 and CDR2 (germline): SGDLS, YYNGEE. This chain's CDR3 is CASSVYRTDNEQFF. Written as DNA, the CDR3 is TGTGCCAGCAGCGTATATAGGACAGACAATGAGCAGTTCTTC.

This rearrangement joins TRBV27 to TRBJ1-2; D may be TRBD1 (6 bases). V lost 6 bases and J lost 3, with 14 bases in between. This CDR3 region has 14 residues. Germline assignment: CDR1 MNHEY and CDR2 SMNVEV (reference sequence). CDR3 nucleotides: TGTGCCAGCAGAGGACTGGGACAACACTATGGCTACACCTTC. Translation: CASRGLGQHYGYTF.

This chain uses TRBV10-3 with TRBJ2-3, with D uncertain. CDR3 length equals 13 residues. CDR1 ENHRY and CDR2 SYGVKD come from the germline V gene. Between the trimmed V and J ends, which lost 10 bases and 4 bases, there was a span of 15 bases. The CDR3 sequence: CATSPNLADTQYF. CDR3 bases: TGTGCCACTTCACCTAACCTCGCAGATACGCAGTATTTT.

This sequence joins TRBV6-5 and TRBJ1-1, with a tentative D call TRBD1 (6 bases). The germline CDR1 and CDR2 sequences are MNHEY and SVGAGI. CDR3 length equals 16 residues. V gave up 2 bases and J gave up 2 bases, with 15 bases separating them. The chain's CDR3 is CASSYHNRDINTEAFF. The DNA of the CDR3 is TGTGCCAGCAGTTACCACAACCGGGACATAAACACTGAAGCTTTCTTT.

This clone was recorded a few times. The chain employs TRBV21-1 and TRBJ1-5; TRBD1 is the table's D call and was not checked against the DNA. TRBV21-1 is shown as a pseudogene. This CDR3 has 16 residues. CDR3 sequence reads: CASSNSRDRVNQPQHF. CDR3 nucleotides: TGTGCCAGCAGCAATTCGCGGGACAGGGTCAATCAGCCCCAGCATTTT.

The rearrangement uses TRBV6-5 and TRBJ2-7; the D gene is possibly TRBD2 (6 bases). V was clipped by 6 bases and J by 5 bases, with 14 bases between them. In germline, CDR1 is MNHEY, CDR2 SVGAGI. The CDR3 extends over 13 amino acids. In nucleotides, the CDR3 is TGTGCCAGCAGGAGACGGGGCGGGGACGAGCAGTACTTC. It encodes CASRRRGGDEQYF.

CDR3 in DNA: TGTGCCAGCAGTTTGCCCCCCGGGGGAAATAGCAATCAGCCCCAGCATTTT. Amino acids: CASSLPPGGNSNQPQHF. The chain recombines TRBV28 with TRBJ1-5; D is perhaps TRBD1 (5 bases). This CDR3 has 17 residues. The germline V gene has CDR1 MDHEN and CDR2 SYDVKM. Trimming left V 3 bases short and J 0 bases short, with 15 bases between.

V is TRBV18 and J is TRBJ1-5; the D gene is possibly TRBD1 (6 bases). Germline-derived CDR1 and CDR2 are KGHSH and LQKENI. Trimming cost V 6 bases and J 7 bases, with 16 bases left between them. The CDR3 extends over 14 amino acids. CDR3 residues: CASSPIQGAQPQHF. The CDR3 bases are TGTGCCAGCTCCCCCATACAGGGAGCCCAGCCCCAGCATTTT.

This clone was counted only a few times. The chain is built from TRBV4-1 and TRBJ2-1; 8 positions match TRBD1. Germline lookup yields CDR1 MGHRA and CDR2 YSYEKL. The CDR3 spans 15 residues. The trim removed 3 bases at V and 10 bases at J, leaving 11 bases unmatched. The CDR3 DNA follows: TGCGCCAGCAGCCAGCTAGGACAGGGCATCGTGGAGCAGTTCTTC. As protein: CASSQLGQGIVEQFF.

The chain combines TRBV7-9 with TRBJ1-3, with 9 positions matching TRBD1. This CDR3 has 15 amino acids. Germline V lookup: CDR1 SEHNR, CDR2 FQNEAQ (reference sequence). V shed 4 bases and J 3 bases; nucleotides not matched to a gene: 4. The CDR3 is CASSSRTGDGNTIYF. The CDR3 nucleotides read TGTGCCAGCAGCTCACGGACAGGGGATGGAAACACCATATATTTT.

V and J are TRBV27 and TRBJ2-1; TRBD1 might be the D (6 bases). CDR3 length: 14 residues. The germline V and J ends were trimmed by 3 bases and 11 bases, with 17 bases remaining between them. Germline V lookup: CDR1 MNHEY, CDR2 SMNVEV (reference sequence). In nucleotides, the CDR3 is TGTGCCAGCAGTTTCTACCCCCCCGACAGGAAGCAGTTCTTC. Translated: CASSFYPPDRKQFF.

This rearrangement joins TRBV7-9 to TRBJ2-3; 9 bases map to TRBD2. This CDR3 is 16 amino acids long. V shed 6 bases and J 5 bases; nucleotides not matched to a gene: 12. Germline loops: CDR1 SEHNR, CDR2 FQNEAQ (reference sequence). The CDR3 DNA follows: TGTGCCAGCAGTCACTTAATCCCAGCGGGGGGAGATACGCAGTATTTT. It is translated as CASSHLIPAGGDTQYF.

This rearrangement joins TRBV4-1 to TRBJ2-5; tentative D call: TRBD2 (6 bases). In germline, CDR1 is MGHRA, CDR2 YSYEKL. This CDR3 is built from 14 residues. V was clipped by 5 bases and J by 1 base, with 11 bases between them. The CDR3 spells CASSYGGVQETQYF. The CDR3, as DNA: TGCGCCAGCAGCTATGGAGGGGTCCAAGAGACCCAGTACTTC.

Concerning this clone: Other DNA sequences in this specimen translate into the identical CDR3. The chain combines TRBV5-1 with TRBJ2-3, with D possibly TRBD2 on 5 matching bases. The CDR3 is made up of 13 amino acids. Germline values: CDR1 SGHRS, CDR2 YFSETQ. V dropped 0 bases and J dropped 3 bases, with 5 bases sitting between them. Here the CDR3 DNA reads TGCGCCAGCAGCTTGGCGGGGACAGATACGCAGTATTTT. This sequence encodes CASSLAGTDTQYF.

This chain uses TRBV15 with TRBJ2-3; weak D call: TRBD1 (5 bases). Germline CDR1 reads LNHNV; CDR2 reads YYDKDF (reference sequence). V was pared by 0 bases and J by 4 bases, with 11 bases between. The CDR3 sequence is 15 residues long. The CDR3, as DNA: TGTGCCACCAGCAGAGATGGCCAGGGTGCAGATACGCAGTATTTT. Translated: CATSRDGQGADTQYF.

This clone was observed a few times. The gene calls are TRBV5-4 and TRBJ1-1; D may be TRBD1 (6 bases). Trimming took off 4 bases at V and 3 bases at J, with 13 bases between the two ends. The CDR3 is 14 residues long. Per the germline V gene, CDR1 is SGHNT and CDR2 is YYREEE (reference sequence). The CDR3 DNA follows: TGTGCCAGCAGCCAGAAAGGGGGAGACACTGAAGCTTTCTTT. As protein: CASSQKGGDTEAFF.

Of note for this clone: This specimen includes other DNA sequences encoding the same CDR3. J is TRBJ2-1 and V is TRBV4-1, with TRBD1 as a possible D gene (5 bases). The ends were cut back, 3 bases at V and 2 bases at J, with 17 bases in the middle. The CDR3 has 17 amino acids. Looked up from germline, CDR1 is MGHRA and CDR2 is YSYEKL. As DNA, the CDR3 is TGCGCCAGCAGCCACCCCTTAGACAGACCAACCTACAATGAGCAGTTCTTC. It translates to CASSHPLDRPTYNEQFF.

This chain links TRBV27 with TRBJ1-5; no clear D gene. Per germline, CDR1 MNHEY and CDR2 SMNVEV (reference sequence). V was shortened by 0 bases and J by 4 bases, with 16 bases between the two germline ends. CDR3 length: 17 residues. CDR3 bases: TGTGCCAGCAGTTTATCCTCGGTTGTGCCGGGGAATCAGCCCCAGCATTTT. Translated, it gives CASSLSSVVPGNQPQHF.